These T cell receptor beta chains were read from a single sample in a study of cytomegalovirus exposure and HLA in healthy donors. Profiled with immunoSEQ multiplex PCR; TCRdb holds only in-frame clones, not every one. The sample shows about 130,000 clones, about 79% of them seen only once. Source material: PBMCs. These receptors were obtained from a woman aged 50 to 65 in good health and CMV-seronegative. Both conserved end residues are part of each CDR3. Each record gives: J gene, V gene, D gene, clone size, CDR3 protein, CDR3 DNA. The D gene is left open where the match is weak. The size of a clone is reported for some rows only, either as once, few or many, or as a class for expanded clones.

J gene: TRBJ2-7; V gene: TRBV6-5; D gene: TRBD1; clone size: few; CDR3 protein: CASSSWTGGGEQYF; CDR3 DNA: TGTGCCAGCAGTTCCTGGACAGGAGGAGGCGAGCAGTACTTC
J gene: TRBJ2-5; V gene: TRBV6-1; D gene: NA; clone size: NA; CDR3 protein: CASSELWGRGRQETQYF; CDR3 DNA: TGTGCCAGCAGTGAACTATGGGGGAGGGGGAGACAAGAGACCCAGTACTTC
J gene: TRBJ2-7; V gene: TRBV7-8; D gene: TRBD2; clone size: NA; CDR3 protein: CAAGGVYEQYF; CDR3 DNA: TGTGCCGCTGGGGGGGTTTACGAGCAGTACTTC
J gene: TRBJ2-5; V gene: TRBV9; D gene: NA; clone size: NA; CDR3 protein: CASSETQGRETQYF; CDR3 DNA: TGTGCCAGCAGCGAAACCCAGGGGAGAGAGACCCAGTACTTC
J gene: TRBJ2-1; V gene: TRBV7-9; D gene: NA; clone size: NA; CDR3 protein: CASSLLSGGSDEQFF; CDR3 DNA: TGTGCCAGCAGCTTACTGTCAGGGGGGAGTGATGAGCAGTTCTTC
J gene: TRBJ1-3; V gene: TRBV18; D gene: TRBD1; clone size: few; CDR3 protein: CASSLLTGSSGNTIYF; CDR3 DNA: TGTGCCAGCTCACTCTTGACAGGGTCCAGTGGAAACACCATATATTTT
J gene: TRBJ1-2; V gene: TRBV7-9; D gene: NA; clone size: once; CDR3 protein: CASSQRDGYGYTF; CDR3 DNA: TGTGCCAGCAGCCAGCGGGACGGATATGGCTACACCTTC
J gene: TRBJ2-7; V gene: TRBV7-2; D gene: TRBD2; clone size: NA; CDR3 protein: CASSLAGRAGEQYF; CDR3 DNA: TGTGCCAGCAGCTTAGCGGGGAGGGCAGGGGAGCAGTACTTC
J gene: TRBJ2-2; V gene: TRBV7-9; D gene: TRBD1; clone size: NA; CDR3 protein: CASSYAGTGDTGELFF; CDR3 DNA: TGTGCCAGCAGCTACGCCGGGACAGGGGACACCGGGGAGCTGTTTTTT
J gene: TRBJ2-7; V gene: TRBV5-1; D gene: TRBD1; clone size: NA; CDR3 protein: CASSSGTGGFEQYF; CDR3 DNA: TGCGCCAGCAGTTCCGGGACAGGGGGGTTCGAGCAGTACTTC
J gene: TRBJ2-3; V gene: TRBV7-2; D gene: TRBD2; clone size: NA; CDR3 protein: CASSLASGADTQYF; CDR3 DNA: TGTGCCAGCAGCTTGGCTAGCGGGGCTGATACGCAGTATTTT
J gene: TRBJ1-4; V gene: TRBV18; D gene: NA; clone size: NA; CDR3 protein: CASSPGSTGEKLFF; CDR3 DNA: TGTGCCAGCTCACCCGGCTCGACCGGGGAAAAACTGTTTTTT
J gene: TRBJ1-5; V gene: TRBV7-2; D gene: TRBD1; clone size: NA; CDR3 protein: CASSASTGRNQPQHF; CDR3 DNA: TGTGCCAGCAGCGCGTCGACAGGGCGAAATCAGCCCCAGCATTTT
J gene: TRBJ1-1; V gene: TRBV11-2; D gene: NA; clone size: NA; CDR3 protein: CASSATTGNTEAFF; CDR3 DNA: TGTGCCAGCAGCGCCACGACGGGGAACACTGAAGCTTTCTTT
J gene: TRBJ2-5; V gene: TRBV9; D gene: TRBD1; clone size: NA; CDR3 protein: CASSVRTGETETQYF; CDR3 DNA: TGTGCCAGCAGCGTACGAACAGGGGAGACGGAGACCCAGTACTTC
J gene: TRBJ2-2; V gene: TRBV12-5; D gene: NA; clone size: NA; CDR3 protein: CASGTLGISGELFF; CDR3 DNA: TGTGCTAGTGGTACACTAGGGATTTCCGGGGAGCTGTTTTTT
J gene: TRBJ1-2; V gene: TRBV10-3; D gene: NA; clone size: NA; CDR3 protein: CAISDGVGGYTF; CDR3 DNA: TGTGCCATCAGTGACGGGGTAGGCGGCTACACCTTC
J gene: TRBJ2-7; V gene: TRBV6-1; D gene: NA; clone size: NA; CDR3 protein: CASREWLGNDYEQYF; CDR3 DNA: TGTGCCAGCAGGGAGTGGCTCGGGAACGACTACGAGCAGTACTTC
J gene: TRBJ2-3; V gene: TRBV6-6; D gene: TRBD2; clone size: NA; CDR3 protein: CASSGGEGAGTDTQYF; CDR3 DNA: TGTGCCAGCTCCGGGGGGGAAGGGGCGGGTACAGATACGCAGTATTTT
J gene: TRBJ2-7; V gene: TRBV15; D gene: NA; clone size: NA; CDR3 protein: CATSSRTRPPLSYEQYF; CDR3 DNA: TGTGCCACCAGCAGCAGGACTCGACCTCCACTATCCTACGAGCAGTACTTC
J gene: TRBJ1-1; V gene: TRBV19; D gene: NA; clone size: once; CDR3 protein: CASSTRGGGANTEAFF; CDR3 DNA: TGTGCCAGTAGTACTCGGGGAGGGGGGGCAAACACTGAAGCTTTCTTT
J gene: TRBJ1-1; V gene: TRBV10-3; D gene: NA; clone size: NA; CDR3 protein: CAIMETAQNTEAFF; CDR3 DNA: TGTGCCATTATGGAGACGGCCCAGAACACTGAAGCTTTCTTT
J gene: TRBJ1-1; V gene: TRBV19; D gene: NA; clone size: NA; CDR3 protein: CASRGAGTEAFF; CDR3 DNA: TGTGCCAGTAGGGGAGCGGGGACTGAAGCTTTCTTT
J gene: TRBJ1-2; V gene: TRBV2; D gene: TRBD1; clone size: NA; CDR3 protein: CASTGVGQGYGYTF; CDR3 DNA: TGTGCCAGCACCGGAGTGGGACAGGGATATGGCTACACCTTC
J gene: TRBJ2-7; V gene: TRBV6-6; D gene: NA; clone size: NA; CDR3 protein: CASSVLGGPYEQYF; CDR3 DNA: TGTGCCAGCAGTGTACTCGGCGGTCCCTACGAGCAGTACTTC
J gene: TRBJ1-3; V gene: TRBV6-5; D gene: NA; clone size: NA; CDR3 protein: CASSLDRTRGNTIYF; CDR3 DNA: TGTGCCAGCAGTCTAGACAGGACTCGTGGAAACACCATATATTTT
J gene: TRBJ1-2; V gene: TRBV10-3; D gene: NA; clone size: NA; CDR3 protein: CAISGGGDGYTF; CDR3 DNA: TGTGCCATCAGTGGTGGGGGGGATGGCTACACCTTC
J gene: TRBJ2-1; V gene: TRBV2; D gene: NA; clone size: NA; CDR3 protein: CASSESGAGEQFF; CDR3 DNA: TGTGCCAGCAGTGAAAGTGGGGCAGGGGAGCAGTTCTTC
J gene: TRBJ2-7; V gene: TRBV27; D gene: TRBD1; clone size: NA; CDR3 protein: CASSVGTAYEQYF; CDR3 DNA: TGTGCCAGCAGTGTCGGGACAGCCTACGAGCAGTACTTC
J gene: TRBJ1-1; V gene: TRBV28; D gene: NA; clone size: NA; CDR3 protein: CASSLISVPGVKKAFF; CDR3 DNA: TGTGCCAGCAGTTTAATTTCGGTTCCAGGGGTCAAGAAAGCTTTCTTT
J gene: TRBJ2-7; V gene: TRBV30; D gene: TRBD1; clone size: few; CDR3 protein: CAWTARGLYEQYF; CDR3 DNA: TGTGCCTGGACGGCGAGGGGGCTCTACGAGCAGTACTTC
J gene: TRBJ1-5; V gene: TRBV2; D gene: NA; clone size: NA; CDR3 protein: CASSESAARRQPQHF; CDR3 DNA: TGTGCCAGCAGTGAATCGGCAGCCCGGAGACAGCCCCAGCATTTT
J gene: TRBJ1-3; V gene: TRBV28; D gene: NA; clone size: once; CDR3 protein: CASSLDEGSGNTIYF; CDR3 DNA: TGTGCCAGCAGTTTGGATGAGGGCTCTGGAAACACCATATATTTT
J gene: TRBJ2-2; V gene: TRBV9; D gene: TRBD2; clone size: NA; CDR3 protein: CASSGVLAGVGELFF; CDR3 DNA: TGTGCCAGCAGCGGGGTACTAGCGGGAGTAGGGGAGCTGTTTTTT
J gene: TRBJ1-5; V gene: TRBV28; D gene: NA; clone size: NA; CDR3 protein: CASSFIGQEGNQPQHF; CDR3 DNA: TGTGCCAGCAGTTTTATCGGTCAGGAGGGCAATCAGCCCCAGCATTTT